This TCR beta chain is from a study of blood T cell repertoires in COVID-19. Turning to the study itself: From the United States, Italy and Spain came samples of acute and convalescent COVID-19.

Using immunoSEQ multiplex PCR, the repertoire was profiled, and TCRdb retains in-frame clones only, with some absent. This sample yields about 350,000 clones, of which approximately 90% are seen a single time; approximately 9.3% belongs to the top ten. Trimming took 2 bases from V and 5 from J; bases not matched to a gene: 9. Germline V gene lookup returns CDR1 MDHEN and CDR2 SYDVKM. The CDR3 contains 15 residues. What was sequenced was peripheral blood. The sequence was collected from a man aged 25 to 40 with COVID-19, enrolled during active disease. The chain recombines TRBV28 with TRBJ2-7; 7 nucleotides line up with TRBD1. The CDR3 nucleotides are TGTGCCAGCAGTTTAGTCGTCACAGGGGACAACGAGCAGTACTTC. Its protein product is CASSLVVTGDNEQYF.